These 22 T cell receptor beta chains share one sample of origin, sequenced in a study of blood T cell repertoires in COVID-19. The repertoire was sequenced with immunoSEQ multiplex PCR; TCRdb's copy has only in-frame clones and lacks some. The sample consists of roughly 280,000 clones, about 90% of them appearing once. Input material: peripheral blood. All receptors come from a woman aged 50 to 60 who had recovered from COVID-19.

In its sample, this clone was seen once. The chain has TRBV4-3 and TRBJ1-2; a weak D match, TRBD1 (6 bases). V gave up 3 bases and J gave up 4 bases, with 15 bases separating them. The CDR3 has 15 residues. Germline values: CDR1 LGHNA, CDR2 YSLEER. Here the CDR3 reads CASSHRVGQGYGYTF. The CDR3 DNA sequence: TGCGCCAGCAGCCACCGAGTGGGACAAGGCTATGGCTACACCTTC.

The genes are TRBV7-9 and TRBJ1-2, with TRBD1 identical over 9 bases. After removal of 4 bases from V and 4 bases from J, the junction contained 4 bases not matched to a gene. In germline, CDR1 is SEHNR, CDR2 FQNEAQ (reference sequence). The CDR3 is made up of 14 amino acids. CDR3 in amino acids: CASSWGQGAYGYTF. CDR3 DNA: TGTGCCAGCAGCTGGGGACAGGGCGCCTATGGCTACACCTTC.

The CDR3 DNA follows: TGTGCCAGCAGTCCCCGAGGCGGCGGGACTAGCGCCACCGGGGAGCTGTTTTTT. This encodes CASSPRGGGTSATGELFF. This sequence joins TRBV2 and TRBJ2-2; 10 nucleotides agree with TRBD2. With V trimmed by 5 bases and J by 4 bases, 13 bases remained unmatched. CDR3 length equals 18 residues. The V gene's germline CDR1 is SNHLY and CDR2 FYNNEI. Combining the CDR3 with reference TRBV2 and TRBJ2-2 gives the whole variable domain EPEVTQTPSHQVTQMGQEVILRCVPISNHLYFYWYRQILGQKVEFLVSFYNNEISEKSEIFDDQFSVERPDGSNFTLKIRSTKLEDSAMYFCASSPRGGGTSATGELFFGEGSRLTVL.

V gene TRBV5-4 combines with J gene TRBJ2-5, with 7 bases fitting TRBD1. This CDR3 comprises 14 residues. With 5 bases clipped from V and 6 bases from J, the junction kept 10 bases outside the gene matches. Per the germline V gene, CDR1 is SGHNT and CDR2 is YYREEE (reference sequence). The DNA of the CDR3 is TGTGCCAGCAGAGCCCAGGGGGAGCGACAGACCCAGTACTTC. The encoded protein is CASRAQGERQTQYF.

The gene calls are TRBV7-9 and TRBJ1-2; D might be TRBD1 (5 bases). This CDR3 contains 18 residues. Germline V gene lookup returns CDR1 SEHNR and CDR2 FQNEAQ (reference sequence). Trimming pared 1 base from V and 1 base from J, leaving 19 bases between. The DNA for the CDR3 is TGTGCCAGCAGCTTAGGAAAGAATCCCGGGGGGTTTAACTATGGCTACACCTTC. Its translation is CASSLGKNPGGFNYGYTF.

The chain recombines TRBV4-1 with TRBJ2-2; no definite D call. The length of the CDR3 is 14 residues. The germline CDR1 and CDR2 sequences are MGHRA and YSYEKL. Trimming shortened V by 1 base and J by 3 bases, and 6 bases separated the two germline ends. This CDR3 is CASSQVRYTGELFF. The DNA for the CDR3 is TGCGCCAGCAGCCAAGTACGGTACACCGGGGAGCTGTTTTTT.

The chain carries TRBV5-1 and TRBJ2-2, with TRBD1 identical over 9 bases. Looked up from germline, CDR1 is SGHRS and CDR2 is YFSETQ. The CDR3 runs to 16 residues. With 5 bases clipped from V and 2 bases from J, the junction kept 7 bases outside the gene matches. The CDR3: CASRGGQGLNTGELFF. The CDR3 nucleotides read TGCGCCAGCAGAGGGGGACAGGGCCTTAACACCGGGGAGCTGTTTTTT.

The chain employs TRBV15 and TRBJ1-1; TRBD1 matches at 9 bases. V was pared by 3 bases and J by 5 bases, with 10 bases of the junction left unmatched. Germline CDR1 LNHNV, CDR2 YYDKDF (reference sequence). CDR3 length: 16 amino acids. In nucleotides, the CDR3 is TGTGCCACCAGCAGGAGGGTAGGACAGGGGATAACTGAAGCTTTCTTT. Residues: CATSRRVGQGITEAFF.

This clone is labeled medium-sized. CDR3 residues: CASSSLASSGNTIYF. CDR3 sequence (DNA): TGTGCCAGCAGTTCATTAGCCTCCTCCGGAAACACCATATATTTT. This sequence joins TRBV25-1 and TRBJ1-3; D unresolved. Trimming cost V 5 bases and J 4 bases, with 15 bases left between them. Germline CDR1 MGHDK, CDR2 SYGVNS. This CDR3 has 15 residues.

This clone came up once. The chain employs TRBV27 and TRBJ2-7; D is possibly TRBD2 (5 bases). CDR1 MNHEY and CDR2 SMNVEV come from the germline V gene (reference sequence). V was trimmed by 2 bases and J by 7 bases, leaving 15 bases between them. This CDR3 region has 14 residues. This CDR3 reads CASSLAPWRREQYF. The CDR3 DNA is TGTGCCAGCAGTTTAGCCCCATGGAGGAGGGAGCAGTACTTC.

The rearrangement uses TRBV7-2 and TRBJ2-7, with 7 bases aligning to TRBD2. V lost 2 bases, J lost 5 bases, and 6 bases stayed unmatched. CDR1 and CDR2 (germline): SGHTA, FQGNSA. The CDR3 spans 14 residues. In DNA form, the CDR3 reads TGTGCCAGCAGCTTACGAAGCGGGAATAACGAGCAGTACTTC. This translates into CASSLRSGNNEQYF. Combining the CDR3 with reference TRBV7-2 and TRBJ2-7 gives the whole variable domain GAGVSQSPSNKVTEKGKDVELRCDPISGHTALYWYRQSLGQGLEFLIYFQGNSAPDKSGLPSDRFSAERTGGSVSTLTIQRTQQEDSAVYLCASSLRSGNNEQYFGPGTRLTVT.

This clone has just one count. The chain couples TRBV5-1 to TRBJ1-2, with D possibly being TRBD1 (5 bases). The CDR3 has 15 residues. V shed 2 bases and J shed 0 bases, with 11 bases lying between them. Germline-derived CDR1 and CDR2 are SGHRS and YFSETQ. CDR3 loop: CASSLTGMSNYGYTF. The CDR3, as DNA: TGCGCCAGCAGCTTAACAGGAATGTCTAACTATGGCTACACCTTC.

This clone has ten or more counts. The chain combines TRBV19 with TRBJ1-2, with D possibly being TRBD1 (5 bases). This CDR3 is built from 15 residues. Germline V gene sequence: CDR1 LNHDA, CDR2 SQIVND (reference sequence). With 5 bases removed from V and 4 bases from J, the gap between germline ends came to 17 bases. CDR3 coding DNA: TGTGCCAGTAGTGCTTCGGTGGGGCTCCTCTATGGCTACACCTTC. Protein product: CASSASVGLLYGYTF.

The chain is built from TRBV7-9 and TRBJ1-2, with 7 positions matching TRBD1. Germline assignment: CDR1 SEHNR and CDR2 FQNEAQ (reference sequence). V was pared by 8 bases and J by 2 bases, with 11 bases of the junction left unmatched. This CDR3 contains 15 residues. CDR3 residues: CASPNKTGANYGYTF. The CDR3 DNA reads as TGTGCCAGCCCAAATAAAACAGGGGCGAACTATGGCTACACCTTC.

The J gene is TRBJ2-3, the V gene TRBV11-3; 9 bases map to TRBD1. Looked up from germline, CDR1 is SGHNT and CDR2 is YENEEA. CDR3 size: 14 residues. V was clipped by 4 bases and J by 3 bases; unmatched bases: 2. The CDR3 spells CASSSDRGTDTQYF. CDR3 sequence (DNA): TGTGCCAGCAGCTCGGACAGGGGAACAGATACGCAGTATTTT.

V usage is TRBV29-1 and J usage is TRBJ2-5; D is perhaps TRBD2 (5 bases). The ends were cut back, 6 bases at V and 5 bases at J, with 13 bases in the middle. This CDR3 region has 12 residues. Germline V gene data show CDR1 as SQVTM and CDR2 as ANQGSEA. CDR3 loop: CSVRTPGETQYF. Here the CDR3 DNA reads TGCAGCGTCCGGACCCCGGGGGAGACCCAGTACTTC.

This chain joins TRBV28 and TRBJ1-1; TRBD1 agrees at 10 bases. V shed 9 bases, J shed 6 bases, and the junction held 16 bases outside the gene matches. Germline V gene lookup returns CDR1 MDHEN and CDR2 SYDVKM. The CDR3 sequence is 16 residues long. The CDR3 loop is CASSSSGQGEFAEAFF. DNA of the CDR3: TGTGCCAGTTCGAGTTCTGGACAGGGGGAGTTCGCTGAAGCTTTCTTT. Looking up the rest from reference TRBV28 and TRBJ1-1 gives the full variable domain: DVKVTQSSRYLVKRTGEKVFLECVQDMDHENMFWYRQDPGLGLRLIYFSYDVKMKEKGDIPEGYSVSREKKERFSLILESASTNQTSMYLCASSSSGQGEFAEAFFGQGTRLTVV.

The V gene is TRBV4-2, the J gene TRBJ1-1, with a possible D match to TRBD1 (6 bases). This CDR3 is built from 14 residues. Germline V lookup: CDR1 LGHNA, CDR2 YNFKEQ. V was pared by 5 bases and J by 0 bases, with 10 bases between. The CDR3 DNA reads as TGTGCCAGCAGCAGGGGGACTATGAACACTGAAGCTTTCTTT. Its translation is CASSRGTMNTEAFF.

J is TRBJ2-1 and V is TRBV4-2; 8 nucleotides match TRBD2. The V and J ends lost 4 bases and 6 bases, in that order; junction bases with no gene match: 14. Germline CDR1 reads LGHNA; CDR2 reads YNFKEQ. This CDR3 comprises 17 residues. The CDR3 spells CASSRIPGLVSSNEQFF. In DNA form, the CDR3 reads TGTGCCAGCAGCCGAATCCCGGGACTAGTTTCTTCCAATGAGCAGTTCTTC.

The chain combines TRBV19 with TRBJ2-3, with D possibly TRBD1 on 5 matching bases. Germline CDR1 and CDR2: LNHDA and SQIVND (reference sequence). Trimming shortened V by 0 bases and J by 0 bases, and 13 bases separated the two germline ends. The CDR3 is made up of 17 amino acids. The CDR3 DNA reads as TGTGCCAGTAGTATAGATGGGGCTCGTCTTAGCACAGATACGCAGTATTTT. It codes for CASSIDGARLSTDTQYF.

The gene calls are TRBV6-5 and TRBJ1-1; D uncertain. The CDR3 has 13 residues. V was pared by 2 bases and J by 7 bases, with 11 bases between. Germline CDR1 MNHEY, CDR2 SVGAGI. CDR3 amino acids: CASSYLGRREAFF. In DNA, the CDR3 is TGTGCCAGCAGTTACCTAGGAAGGCGTGAAGCTTTCTTT.

With respect to this clone: Additional DNA sequences in this sample encode the identical CDR3. V gene TRBV28 combines with J gene TRBJ1-5; 7 bases line up with TRBD1. The trim removed 5 bases at V and 7 bases at J, leaving 8 bases unmatched. This CDR3 has 14 amino acids. The germline gives CDR1 MDHEN, CDR2 SYDVKM. The CDR3: CASSLRQGLQPQHF. The CDR3 nucleotides are TGTGCCAGCAGTCTCAGACAGGGACTCCAGCCCCAGCATTTT. Combining the CDR3 with reference TRBV28 and TRBJ1-5 gives the whole variable domain DVKVTQSSRYLVKRTGEKVFLECVQDMDHENMFWYRQDPGLGLRLIYFSYDVKMKEKGDIPEGYSVSREKKERFSLILESASTNQTSMYLCASSLRQGLQPQHFGDGTRLSIL.